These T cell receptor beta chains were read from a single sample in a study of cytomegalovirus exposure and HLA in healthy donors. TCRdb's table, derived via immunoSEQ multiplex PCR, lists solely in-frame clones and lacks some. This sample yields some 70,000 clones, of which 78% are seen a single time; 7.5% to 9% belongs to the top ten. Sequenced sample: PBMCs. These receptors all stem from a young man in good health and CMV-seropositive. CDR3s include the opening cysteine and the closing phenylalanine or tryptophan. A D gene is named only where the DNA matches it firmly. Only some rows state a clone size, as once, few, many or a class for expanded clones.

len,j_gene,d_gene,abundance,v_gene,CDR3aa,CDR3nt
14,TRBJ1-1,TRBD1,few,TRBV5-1,CASSWDRGGTEAFF,TGCGCCAGCAGCTGGGACAGGGGGGGGACTGAAGCTTTCTTT
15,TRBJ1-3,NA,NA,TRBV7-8,CASSLEAGAGNTIYF,TGTGCCAGCAGCTTAGAGGCAGGGGCTGGAAACACCATATATTTT
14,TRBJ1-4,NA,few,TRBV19,CASTPGGVSEKLFF,TGTGCCAGTACCCCGGGAGGGGTATCCGAAAAACTGTTTTTT
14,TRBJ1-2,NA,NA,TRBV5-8,CASSTPSGNYGYTF,TGTGCCAGCAGCACCCCGTCAGGGAACTATGGCTACACCTTC
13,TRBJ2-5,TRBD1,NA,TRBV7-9,CASSSGQEETQYF,TGTGCCAGCAGCTCGGGACAGGAAGAGACCCAGTACTTC
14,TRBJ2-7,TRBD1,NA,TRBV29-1,CSVAPGQGAGEQYF,TGCAGCGTTGCCCCCGGACAGGGGGCTGGCGAGCAGTACTTC
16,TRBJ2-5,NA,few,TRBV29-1,CSVEDTRGRMGETQYF,TGCAGCGTTGAAGATACCCGGGGTAGGATGGGGGAGACCCAGTACTTC
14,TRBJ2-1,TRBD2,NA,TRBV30,CAWARLAGWNEQFF,TGTGCCTGGGCCAGACTAGCGGGGTGGAATGAGCAGTTCTTC
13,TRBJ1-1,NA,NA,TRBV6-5,CASSYSQNTEAFF,TGTGCCAGCAGTTACAGCCAGAACACTGAAGCTTTCTTT
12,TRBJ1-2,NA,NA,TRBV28,CASTEREKGYTF,TGTGCCAGCACCGAGAGGGAGAAAGGCTACACCTTC